The T cell receptor beta chain under discussion was sequenced for a study of shared T cell receptors in the human thymus. TCRdb keeps only in-frame clones here, not all; method: immunoSEQ multiplex PCR. The data show about 660,000 clones, roughly 90% seen once. Trimming took 5 bases from V and 2 from J; bases not matched to a gene: 5. Per the germline V gene, CDR1 is GTSNPN and CDR2 is SVGIG (reference sequence). The CDR3 sequence is 14 residues long. A further study also used this sample, focusing on human thymus T cells. This second study notes: Corrective cardiac surgery supplied the resected thymus tissue.

This TCR was sampled from a boy under two years old with a congenital heart defect. The sample was thymocytes. The chain uses TRBV30 and TRBJ2-1, with 8 bases aligning to TRBD1. The CDR3 loop reads CAWERRGPYNEQFF. The CDR3 coding sequence is TGTGCCTGGGAGCGCAGGGGGCCCTACAATGAGCAGTTCTTC.